This T cell receptor beta chain appears in the sequencing data of a study of cytomegalovirus exposure and HLA in healthy donors. The CDR3 length is 15 residues. Germline V lookup: CDR1 SGHRS, CDR2 YFSETQ. Trimming took 0 bases from V and 5 from J, leaving 15 bases between them. The study ran its PCR with 60 Vbeta and 13 Jbeta primers. The table came from immunoSEQ multiplex PCR; TCRdb's copy has only in-frame clones and leaves some out. The data show approximately 150,000 clones, roughly 80% seen once. This clone showed up just once. The chain carries TRBV5-1 and TRBJ2-7; a weak D match, TRBD2 (7 bases). Source material: PBMCs. The origin of this receptor is a human donor in good health. The CDR3, as DNA: TGCGCCAGCAGCTTGGAAGGGGGAGGGCCCGACGAGCAGTACTTC. Amino acid sequence: CASSLEGGGPDEQYF. Together with reference TRBV5-1 and TRBJ2-7, the CDR3 gives the full variable domain: KAGVTQTPRYLIKTRGQQVTLSCSPISGHRSVSWYQQTPGQGLQFLFEYFSETQRNKGNFPGRFSGRQFSNSRSEMNVSTLELGDSALYLCASSLEGGGPDEQYFGPGTRLTVT.